The 8 T cell receptor beta chains given below trace back to one sample, sequenced in a study of T cells after posttransplantation cyclophosphamide (dated by TCRdb to about 2016). Receptor libraries were prepared by the immunoSEQ multiplex PCR assay. TCRdb obtained this table from immuneACCESS and retained in-frame rearrangements with V and J assigned. These tables miss some clones; where compared with another copy, unresolved V genes account for less than half of the shortfall, and the remainder is unexplained. A total of over 1,500 clones appear in this sample, 83% of them only once. Of the sample, approximately 12% is held by the ten largest clones. The specimen sequenced was CD8+ T cells sorted from bone marrow. The receptors derive from a woman in her 50s in good health and a related stem cell transplant donor.

This rearrangement joins TRBV4-1 to TRBJ2-7; a weak D match, TRBD2 (5 bases). This CDR3 has 15 residues. Germline assignment: CDR1 MGHRA and CDR2 YSYEKL. V shed 0 bases and J shed 4 bases, with 13 bases lying between them. CDR3 sequence reads: CASSQDPGKRYEQYF. DNA for the CDR3: TGCGCCAGCAGCCAAGATCCCGGGAAGCGGTACGAGCAGTACTTC.

The V gene is TRBV30, the J gene TRBJ2-7; 11 bases are a match to TRBD1. This CDR3 is built from 13 residues. Looked up from germline, CDR1 is GTSNPN and CDR2 is SVGIG (reference sequence). The junction had 4 bases not matched to a gene; V was cut back by 8 bases and J by 1 base. The CDR3 reads CAGTGGVSYEQYF. CDR3 DNA sequence: TGTGCCGGGACAGGGGGTGTATCCTACGAGCAGTACTTC.

The chain is built from TRBV19 and TRBJ2-1, with TRBD1 identical over 9 bases. The CDR3 consists of 14 residues. The J segment lost 6 bases and the V segment lost 9 bases, leaving 9 bases of the junction unmatched. Germline V gene sequence: CDR1 LNHDA, CDR2 SQIVND (reference sequence). CDR3 bases: TGTGCCAGCAGCCCGGGACAGGGTATCAATGAGCAGTTCTTC. It encodes CASSPGQGINEQFF.

CDR3 in DNA: TGTGCCAGCAGCCCTGGCACAGGGGGGAACACTGAAGCTTTCTTT. Protein sequence: CASSPGTGGNTEAFF. The rearrangement joins TRBV5-4 to TRBJ1-1; TRBD1 matches 8 bases. V was pared by 4 bases and J by 1 base, with 6 bases of the junction left unmatched. This CDR3 has 15 amino acids. Germline assignment: CDR1 SGHNT and CDR2 YYREEE (reference sequence).

The V gene is TRBV10-3, the J gene TRBJ2-1; possibly TRBD2 for D (5 bases). Trimming removed 2 bases at V and 4 bases at J, with 15 bases between. The length of the CDR3 is 16 residues. The germline gives CDR1 ENHRY, CDR2 SYGVKD. In DNA form, the CDR3 reads TGTGCCATCAGTGAGGAGTTGAGGGAAACGTACAATGAGCAGTTCTTC. Its translation: CAISEELRETYNEQFF.

The gene calls are TRBV19 and TRBJ2-7; a weak D match, TRBD1 (6 bases). CDR1 and CDR2 (germline): LNHDA, SQIVND (reference sequence). The CDR3 is made up of 12 amino acids. Trimming removed 5 bases at V and 7 bases at J, with 12 bases between. CDR3: CASSATGWEQYF. For the CDR3, the DNA is TGTGCCAGTAGTGCCACAGGGTGGGAGCAGTACTTC.

The chain couples TRBV5-1 to TRBJ2-7, with 9 nucleotides matching TRBD1. There are 13 residues in the CDR3. Trimming removed 3 bases from V and 6 bases from J; junction bases left unmatched: 4. Looked up from germline, CDR1 is SGHRS and CDR2 is YFSETQ. CDR3 region: CASSYGQGLEQYF. The CDR3 coding sequence is TGCGCCAGCAGCTATGGACAGGGGCTCGAGCAGTACTTC.

This chain joins TRBV10-3 and TRBJ2-7; 8 bases match TRBD2. This CDR3 comprises 16 residues. J lost 2 bases, V lost 0 bases, and 6 bases had no gene match. The germline gives CDR1 ENHRY, CDR2 SYGVKD. CDR3 DNA sequence: TGTGCCATCAGTGAGTCGTTAGGGCGGGAGGCCTACGAGCAGTACTTC. Protein: CAISESLGREAYEQYF.